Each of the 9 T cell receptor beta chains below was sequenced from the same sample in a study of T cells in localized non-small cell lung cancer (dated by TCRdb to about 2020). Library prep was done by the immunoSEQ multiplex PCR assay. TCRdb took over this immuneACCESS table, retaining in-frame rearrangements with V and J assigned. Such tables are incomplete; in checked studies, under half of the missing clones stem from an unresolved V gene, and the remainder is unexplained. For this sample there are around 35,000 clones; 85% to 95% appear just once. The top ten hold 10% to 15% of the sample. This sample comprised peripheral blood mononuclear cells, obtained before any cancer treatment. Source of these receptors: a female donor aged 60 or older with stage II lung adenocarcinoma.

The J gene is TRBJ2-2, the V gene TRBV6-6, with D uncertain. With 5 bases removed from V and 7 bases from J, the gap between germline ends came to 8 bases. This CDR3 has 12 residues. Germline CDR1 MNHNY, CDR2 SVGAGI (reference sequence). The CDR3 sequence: CASSPTSGELFF. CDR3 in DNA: TGTGCCAGCAGTCCCACGAGCGGGGAGCTGTTTTTT.

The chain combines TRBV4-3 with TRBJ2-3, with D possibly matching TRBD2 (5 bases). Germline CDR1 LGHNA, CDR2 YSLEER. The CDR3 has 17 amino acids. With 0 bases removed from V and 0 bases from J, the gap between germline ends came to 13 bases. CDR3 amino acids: CASSQDQTGSSTDTQYF. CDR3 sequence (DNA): TGCGCCAGCAGCCAAGATCAGACGGGATCTAGCACAGATACGCAGTATTTT.

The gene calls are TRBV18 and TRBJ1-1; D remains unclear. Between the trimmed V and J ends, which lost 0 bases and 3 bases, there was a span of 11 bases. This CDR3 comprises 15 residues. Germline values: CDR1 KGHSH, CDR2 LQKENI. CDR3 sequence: CASSPPSRRDTEAFF. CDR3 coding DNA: TGTGCCAGCTCACCACCGTCCAGGAGGGACACTGAAGCTTTCTTT.

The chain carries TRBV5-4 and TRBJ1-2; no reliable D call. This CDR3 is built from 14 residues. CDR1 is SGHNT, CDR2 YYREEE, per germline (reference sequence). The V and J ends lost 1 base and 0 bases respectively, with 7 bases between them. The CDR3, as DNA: TGTGCCAGCAGCTTGACAGTGCCTAACTATGGCTACACCTTC. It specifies CASSLTVPNYGYTF.

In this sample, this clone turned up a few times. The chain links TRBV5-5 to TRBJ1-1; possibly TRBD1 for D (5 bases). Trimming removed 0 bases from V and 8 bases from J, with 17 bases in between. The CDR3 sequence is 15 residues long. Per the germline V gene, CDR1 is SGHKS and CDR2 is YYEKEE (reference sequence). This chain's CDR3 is CASSLESWGGVEAFF. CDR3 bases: TGTGCCAGCAGCTTGGAATCATGGGGGGGTGTAGAAGCTTTCTTT.

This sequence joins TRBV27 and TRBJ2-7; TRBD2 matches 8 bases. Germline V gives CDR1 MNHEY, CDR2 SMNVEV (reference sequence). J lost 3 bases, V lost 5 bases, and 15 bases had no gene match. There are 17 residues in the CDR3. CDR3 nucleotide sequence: TGTGCCAGCAGTCCGCGCGGGGGGTTCCGGGGTCGCTACGAGCAGTACTTC. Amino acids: CASSPRGGFRGRYEQYF.

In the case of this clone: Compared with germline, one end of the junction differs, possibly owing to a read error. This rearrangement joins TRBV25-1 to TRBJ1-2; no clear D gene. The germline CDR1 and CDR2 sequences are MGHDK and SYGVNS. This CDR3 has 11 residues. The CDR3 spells CASSQGYDYTF. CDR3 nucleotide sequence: TGTGCCAGCAGTCAAGGGTATGACTACACCTTC.

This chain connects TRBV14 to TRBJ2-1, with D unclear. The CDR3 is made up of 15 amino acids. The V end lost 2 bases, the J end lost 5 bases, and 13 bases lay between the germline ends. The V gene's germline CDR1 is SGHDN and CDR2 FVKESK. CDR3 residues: CASSQLMLLDNEQFF. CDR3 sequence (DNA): TGTGCCAGCAGCCAACTGATGCTCCTTGACAATGAGCAGTTCTTC. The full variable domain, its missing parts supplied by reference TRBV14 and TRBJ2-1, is EAGVTQFPSHSVIEKGQTVTLRCDPISGHDNLYWYRRVMGKEIKFLLHFVKESKQDESGMPNNRFLAERTGGTYSTLKVQPAELEDSGVYFCASSQLMLLDNEQFFGPGTRLTVL.

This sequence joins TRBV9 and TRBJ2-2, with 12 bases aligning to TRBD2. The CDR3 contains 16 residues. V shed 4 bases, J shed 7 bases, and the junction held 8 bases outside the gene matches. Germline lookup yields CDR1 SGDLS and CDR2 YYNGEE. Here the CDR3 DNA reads TGTGCCAGCAGCCTAACTAGCGGGGGGATCGGCGGGGAGCTGTTTTTT. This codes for CASSLTSGGIGGELFF.